Presented here are 4 T cell receptor beta chains from one specimen sequenced in a study of shared clonotypes between healthy human individuals. Sequencing used immunoSEQ multiplex PCR; TCRdb keeps in-frame clones, though not all of them. Of about 870,000 clones detected, nearly 95% appear once; the ten largest clones hold around 24%. Terminally differentiated effector memory CD45RA+ cells were excluded by CCR7 positive selection of CD45RO-negative cells. Sequenced: naive CD8+ T cells sorted from blood. The receptors were gathered from a man aged 30 to 45 in good health.

The rearrangement uses TRBV5-8 and TRBJ2-7; D not certain. The V and J ends lost 0 bases and 5 bases respectively, with 18 bases between them. The CDR3 has 16 amino acids. The V gene's germline CDR1 is SGHTS and CDR2 YDEGEE. CDR3 residues: CASSLGVALKSDEQYF. The DNA for the CDR3 is TGTGCCAGCAGCTTGGGGGTGGCCCTAAAGAGCGACGAGCAGTACTTC.

The V call is TRBV21-1, the J call TRBJ2-7; the table's D call TRBD2 went unverified against the DNA. TRBV21-1 is shown as a pseudogene. CDR3 size: 15 residues. The CDR3 nucleotides read TGTGCCAGCAGCAAAGTTTCTAGCGGGAGGGACGAGCAGTACTTC. Translating gives CASSKVSSGRDEQYF.

Of note for this clone: The same CDR3 is also encoded by other DNA sequences in this sample. J is TRBJ2-7 and V is TRBV27, with D maybe TRBD1 (5 bases). With 3 bases removed from V and 1 base from J, the gap between germline ends came to 7 bases. Germline V CDR1 and CDR2: MNHEY, SMNVEV (reference sequence). CDR3 length equals 13 residues. As DNA, the CDR3 is TGTGCCAGCAGTTTTCAGGGATCCTACGAGCAGTACTTC. This encodes CASSFQGSYEQYF.

The V and J genes are TRBV19 and TRBJ2-1, with 8 bases lining up with TRBD1. The CDR3 runs to 15 residues. The germline V gene has CDR1 LNHDA and CDR2 SQIVND (reference sequence). J was trimmed by 4 bases and V by 6 bases; bases with no gene match: 8. The CDR3 DNA reads TGTGCCAGTAGCCTGGGACAGGCGATATACAATGAGCAGTTCTTC. Amino acid sequence: CASSLGQAIYNEQFF.